Following are 9 T cell receptor beta chains from one sample sequenced in a study of blood T cell repertoires in COVID-19. The repertoire was sequenced with immunoSEQ multiplex PCR; TCRdb's copy has only in-frame clones and lacks some. The table lists 200,000 to 300,000 clones, about 87% of them singletons. The sequenced sample consisted of PBMCs or T cells enriched from blood (not recorded which). The receptors originated from a woman aged 40-49 years with acute COVID-19.

The chain joins TRBV14 to TRBJ1-3, with TRBD1 as a possible D gene (6 bases). The V gene's germline CDR1 is SGHDN and CDR2 FVKESK. The V and J ends lost 5 bases and 4 bases respectively, with 15 bases between them. This CDR3 contains 15 residues. CDR3 residues: CASSTGHQSGNTIYF. Written as DNA, the CDR3 is TGTGCCAGCAGCACGGGACACCAGAGCGGAAACACCATATATTTT.

The rearrangement uses TRBV30 and TRBJ1-6; 9 bases are shared with TRBD1. Germline V lookup: CDR1 GTSNPN, CDR2 SVGIG (reference sequence). There are 13 residues in the CDR3. Losses at the gene ends were 3 bases for V and 6 bases for J; bases not matched to a gene: 0. CDR3 protein: CAWRTGGNSPLHF. The CDR3 DNA reads as TGTGCCTGGAGGACAGGGGGTAATTCACCCCTCCACTTT.

The rearrangement links TRBV7-2 to TRBJ2-3, with 9 bases identical to TRBD2. Germline V gene data show CDR1 as SGHTA and CDR2 as FQGNSA. The CDR3 contains 17 residues. Losses at the gene ends were 4 bases for V and 1 base for J; bases not matched to a gene: 9. CDR3 amino acids: CASSSSLAGVRTDTQYF. The CDR3 region has the DNA TGTGCCAGCAGCTCGTCCTTAGCGGGAGTCCGCACAGATACGCAGTATTTT.

This chain connects TRBV18 to TRBJ1-4, with D possibly TRBD1 on 5 matching bases. This CDR3 contains 15 residues. The germline CDR1 and CDR2 sequences are KGHSH and LQKENI. Trimming cost V 3 bases and J 3 bases, with 11 bases left between them. The CDR3 bases are TGTGCCAGCTCACCGCTCTCAGGGTCTAATGAAAAACTGTTTTTT. This sequence encodes CASSPLSGSNEKLFF.

CDR3 sequence: CSVAAGGPSGYTF. In DNA, the CDR3 is TGCAGCGTAGCAGCAGGGGGCCCCTCTGGCTACACCTTC. The chain combines TRBV29-1 with TRBJ1-2, with 8 bases lining up with TRBD1. The germline V gene encodes CDR1 SQVTM and CDR2 ANQGSEA. The length of the CDR3 is 13 residues. V was clipped by 6 bases and J by 7 bases; unmatched bases: 10. Full variable domain (rest looked up from reference TRBV29-1 and TRBJ1-2): SAVISQKPSRDICQRGTSLTIQCQVDSQVTMMFWYRQQPGQSLTLIATANQGSEATYESGFVIDKFPISRPNLTFSTLTVSNMSPEDSSIYLCSVAAGGPSGYTFGSGTRLTVV.

The CDR3 protein is CASSTGQGASRELFF. CDR3 DNA sequence: TGTGCCAGCAGTACGGGACAGGGTGCCTCCAGGGAGCTGTTTTTT. The chain is built from TRBV6-5 and TRBJ2-2; TRBD1 matches at 9 bases. The CDR3 is made up of 15 amino acids. Germline trimming cut 5 bases from V and 9 bases from J; bases unmatched to any gene: 10. Germline V lookup: CDR1 MNHEY, CDR2 SVGAGI.

The chain couples TRBV5-8 to TRBJ2-1, with a possible D match to TRBD2 (6 bases). Trimming shortened V by 4 bases and J by 2 bases, and 16 bases separated the two germline ends. The V gene's germline CDR1 is SGHTS and CDR2 YDEGEE. The CDR3 has 16 amino acids. The CDR3: CASSLPGTGAYNEQFF. CDR3 nucleotide sequence: TGTGCCAGCAGCCTCCCCGGGACTGGGGCCTACAATGAGCAGTTCTTC.

The chain joins TRBV24-1 to TRBJ2-5; TRBD2 might be the D (5 bases). The CDR3 is 15 residues long. Germline CDR1 and CDR2: KGHDR and SFDVKD. The V end was cut by 3 bases, the J end by 5 bases, with 15 bases between. CDR3 residues: CATSDPRTPGETQYF. The CDR3 region has the DNA TGTGCCACCAGTGATCCAAGGACCCCGGGGGAGACCCAGTACTTC.

The chain carries TRBV10-1 and TRBJ1-5, with TRBD1 matching 7 bases. J was trimmed by 4 bases and V by 5 bases; bases with no gene match: 8. Germline CDR1 and CDR2: WNHNN and SYGVQD (reference sequence). This CDR3 comprises 15 residues. Written as DNA, the CDR3 is TGCGCCAGCAGTTTAACCCCGACAGGGAATCAGCCCCAGCATTTT. Translated, it gives CASSLTPTGNQPQHF.